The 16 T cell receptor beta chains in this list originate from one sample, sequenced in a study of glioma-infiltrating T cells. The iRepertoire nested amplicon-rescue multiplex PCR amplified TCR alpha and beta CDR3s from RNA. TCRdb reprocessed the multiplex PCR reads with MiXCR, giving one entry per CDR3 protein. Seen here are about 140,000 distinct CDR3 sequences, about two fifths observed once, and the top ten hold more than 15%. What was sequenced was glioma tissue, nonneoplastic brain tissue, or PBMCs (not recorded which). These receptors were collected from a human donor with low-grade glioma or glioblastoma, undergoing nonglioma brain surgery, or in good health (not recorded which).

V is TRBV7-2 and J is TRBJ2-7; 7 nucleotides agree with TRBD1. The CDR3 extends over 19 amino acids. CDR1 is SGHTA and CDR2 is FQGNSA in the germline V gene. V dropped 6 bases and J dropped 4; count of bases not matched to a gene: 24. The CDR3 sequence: CASSSPTLAGTAASYEQYF. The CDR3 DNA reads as TGTGCCAGCAGTTCCCCAACTCTCGCCGGGACAGCAGCGTCGTACGAGCAGTACTTC.

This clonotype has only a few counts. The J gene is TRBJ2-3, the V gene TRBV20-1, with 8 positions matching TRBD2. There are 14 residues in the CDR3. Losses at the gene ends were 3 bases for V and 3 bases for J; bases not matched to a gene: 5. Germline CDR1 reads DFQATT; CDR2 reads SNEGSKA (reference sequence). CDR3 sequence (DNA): TGCAGTGCTAGTCGAGCGGGAGTAACAGATACGCAGTATTTT. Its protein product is CSASRAGVTDTQYF.

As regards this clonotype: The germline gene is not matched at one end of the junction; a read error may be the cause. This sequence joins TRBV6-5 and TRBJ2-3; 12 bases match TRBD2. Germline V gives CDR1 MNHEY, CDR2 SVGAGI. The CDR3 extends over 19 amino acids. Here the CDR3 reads CASSESVLAGGYSTDTQYF. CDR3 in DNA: TGCGCCAGCAGTGAGAGCGTACTAGCGGGGGGCTATAGCACAGATACGCAGTATTTT.

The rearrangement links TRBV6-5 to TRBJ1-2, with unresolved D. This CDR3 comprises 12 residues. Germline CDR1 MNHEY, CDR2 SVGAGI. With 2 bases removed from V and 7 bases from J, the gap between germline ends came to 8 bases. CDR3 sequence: CASSYHGSGYTF. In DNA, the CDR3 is TGTGCCAGCAGTTACCACGGGTCTGGCTACACCTTC.

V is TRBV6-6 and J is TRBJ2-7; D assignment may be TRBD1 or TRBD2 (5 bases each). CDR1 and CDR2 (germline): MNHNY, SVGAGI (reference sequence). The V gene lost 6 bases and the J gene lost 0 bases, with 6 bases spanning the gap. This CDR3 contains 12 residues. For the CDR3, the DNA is TGTGCCAGCAGCGGGGCCTCCTACGAGCAGTACTTC. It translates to CASSGASYEQYF.

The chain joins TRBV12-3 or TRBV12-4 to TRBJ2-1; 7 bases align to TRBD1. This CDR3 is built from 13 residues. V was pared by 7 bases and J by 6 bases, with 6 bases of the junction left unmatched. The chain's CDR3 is CASKQGSSNEQFF. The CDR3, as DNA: TGTGCCAGCAAACAGGGGTCTTCCAATGAGCAGTTCTTC.

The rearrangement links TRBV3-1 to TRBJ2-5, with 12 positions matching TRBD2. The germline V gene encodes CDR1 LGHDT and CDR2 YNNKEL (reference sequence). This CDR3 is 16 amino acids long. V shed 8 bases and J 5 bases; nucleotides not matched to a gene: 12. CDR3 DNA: TGTGCCAGCCGGGGACCTACGACTAGCGGGAGTGAGACCCAGTACTTC. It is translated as CASRGPTTSGSETQYF.

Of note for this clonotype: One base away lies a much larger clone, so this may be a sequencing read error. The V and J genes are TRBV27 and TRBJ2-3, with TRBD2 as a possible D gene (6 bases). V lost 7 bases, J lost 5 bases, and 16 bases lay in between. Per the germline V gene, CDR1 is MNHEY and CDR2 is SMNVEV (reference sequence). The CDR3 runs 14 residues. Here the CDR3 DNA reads TGTGCCAGCATGCCCTCTCTGCGGGAAGATACGCAGTATTTT. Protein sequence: CASMPSLREDTQYF.

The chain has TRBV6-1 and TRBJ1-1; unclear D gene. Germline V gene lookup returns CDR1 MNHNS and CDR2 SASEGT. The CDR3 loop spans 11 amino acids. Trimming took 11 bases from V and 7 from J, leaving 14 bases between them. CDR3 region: CAGGRRLEAFF. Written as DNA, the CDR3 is TGTGCCGGAGGACGGAGACTTGAAGCTTTCTTT.

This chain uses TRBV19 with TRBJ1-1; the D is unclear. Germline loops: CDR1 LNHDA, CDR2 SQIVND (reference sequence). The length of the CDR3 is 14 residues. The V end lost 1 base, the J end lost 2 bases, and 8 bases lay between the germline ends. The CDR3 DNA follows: TGTGCCAGTAGTATAGGATTAAGCAACACTGAAGCTTTCTTT. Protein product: CASSIGLSNTEAFF.

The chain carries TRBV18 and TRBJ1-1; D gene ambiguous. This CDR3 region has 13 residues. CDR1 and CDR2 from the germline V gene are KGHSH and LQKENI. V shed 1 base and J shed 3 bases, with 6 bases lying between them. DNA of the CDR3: TGTGCCAGCTCACCACAGGGATACACTGAAGCTTTCTTT. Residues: CASSPQGYTEAFF.

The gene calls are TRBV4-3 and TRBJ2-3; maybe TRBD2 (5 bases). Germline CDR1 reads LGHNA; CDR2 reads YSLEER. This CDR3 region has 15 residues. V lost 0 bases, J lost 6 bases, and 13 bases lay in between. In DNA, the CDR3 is TGCGCCAGCAGCCAAGACGTGGGAGTAAGGGATACGCAGTATTTT. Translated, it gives CASSQDVGVRDTQYF.

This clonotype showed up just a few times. The CDR3 coding sequence is TGCAGTGCTAGAAAGCTGAGCGGAGGTAATGAGCAGTTCTTC. Its protein is CSARKLSGGNEQFF. The V and J genes are TRBV20-1 and TRBJ2-1; the D gene is possibly TRBD2 (5 bases). Per germline, CDR1 DFQATT and CDR2 SNEGSKA (reference sequence). V lost 2 bases to trimming and J lost 7 bases, with 15 bases between them. The length of the CDR3 is 14 residues.

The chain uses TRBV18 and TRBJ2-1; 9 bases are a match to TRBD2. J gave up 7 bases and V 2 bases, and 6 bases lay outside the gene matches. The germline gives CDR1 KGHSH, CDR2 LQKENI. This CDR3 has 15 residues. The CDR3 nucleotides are TGTGCCAGCTCACCATCTAGGAGCGGGGGGAATGAGCAGTTCTTC. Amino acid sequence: CASSPSRSGGNEQFF.

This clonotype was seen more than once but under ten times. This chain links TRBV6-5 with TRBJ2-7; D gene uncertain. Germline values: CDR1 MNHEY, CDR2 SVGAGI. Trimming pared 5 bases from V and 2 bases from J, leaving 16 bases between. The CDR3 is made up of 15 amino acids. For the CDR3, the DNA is TGTGCCAGCAGTGACATTTACGGGCTAACCTACGAGCAGTACTTC. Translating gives CASSDIYGLTYEQYF.

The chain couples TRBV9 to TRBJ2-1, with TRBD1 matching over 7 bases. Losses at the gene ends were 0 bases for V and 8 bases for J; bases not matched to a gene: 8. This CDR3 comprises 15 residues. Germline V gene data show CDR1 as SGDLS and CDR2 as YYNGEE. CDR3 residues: CASSVEGQWGDEQFF. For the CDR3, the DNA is TGTGCCAGCAGCGTAGAGGGACAGTGGGGCGATGAGCAGTTCTTC.